The present entry profiles one T cell receptor beta chain with its context. TCRdb analysed the RACE reads with MiXCR anew, one entry per CDR3 protein. Found here are around 110,000 distinct CDR3 sequences, more than 10% of them singletons; the top ten hold over 1.5%. CDR1 SGHTA and CDR2 FQGNSA come from the germline V gene. The CDR3 loop spans 16 amino acids. V lost 0 bases and J lost 0, with 11 bases in between. The data were taken from a study of human T cells and chemical hapten exposure. Time point in this sample: pre-sensitization, week 0. This sample's treatment: therapeutic diphenylcyclopropenone sensitization with weekly scalp DPC. Non-pregnant alopecia patients aged 18 to 70, suitable for DPC therapy.

The chain employs TRBV7-2 and TRBJ1-1; D unclear. This sample comprised whole blood, obtained in connection with sensitization to the hapten diphenylcyclopropenone (DPC). The source is a woman aged 45-65 years with alopecia areata. Some clones in this sample may be carry-over from other donors' samples. The CDR3 DNA reads as TGTGCCAGCAGCTTAGCCCCAGCTGGCCTGAACACTGAAGCTTTCTTT. It specifies CASSLAPAGLNTEAFF.